This TCR beta chain was identified in a study of blood T cell repertoires in COVID-19. The wider study: The cDNA or gDNA used as material had been derived from T cells, B-cell-depleted T cells, or PBMCs.

Study processing details: Amplified reference gene primers provided the basis for estimating nucleated cell counts. Measured with immunoSEQ multiplex PCR; TCRdb has only the in-frame clones, and not every one. Clonal size and the V and J genes are those of that table, whereas D and trimming came from the DNA. The data contain 110,000 to 150,000 clones, over 80% of them singletons. The CDR3 runs to 16 residues. The ends lost 4 bases at V and 2 bases at J; junction bases unmatched: 10. Per germline, CDR1 LGHDT and CDR2 YNNKEL (reference sequence). The rearrangement links TRBV3-1 (or the pseudogene TRBV3-2) to TRBJ2-5; TRBD1 matches at 7 bases. The TCR comes from a woman aged 50 to 60 with acute or convalescent COVID-19. The sample comprised peripheral blood. CDR3 region: CASSPLPGQKQETQYF. The CDR3 DNA follows: TGTGCCAGCAGCCCCCTACCGGGACAGAAGCAAGAGACCCAGTACTTC.